These 28 T cell receptor beta chains share one sample of origin, sequenced in a study of shared clonotypes between healthy human individuals. The repertoire was sequenced with immunoSEQ multiplex PCR; TCRdb's copy has only in-frame clones and lacks some. The table has around 1.6 million clones, around 98% seen once; the top ten hold 0.45%. Source material: naive CD4+ T cells sorted from blood. Subset noted: CD45RA+ positively selected. The receptors were sampled from a man in his thirties or forties in good health.

The rearrangement joins TRBV12-2 to TRBJ2-1; TRBD2 is taken as the D call from the table, unchecked against the DNA. TRBV12-2 is given as a pseudogene. CDR3 length equals 18 residues. The CDR3 region is CASRLGVFGRNTYNEQFF. CDR3 sequence (DNA): TGTGCAAGTCGCTTAGGGGTATTCGGGAGGAATACCTACAATGAGCAGTTCTTC.

On this clone: Other DNA sequences from this sample encode an identical CDR3 as well. This chain uses TRBV9 with TRBJ1-1; tentatively, D is TRBD1 (6 bases). Between the trimmed V and J ends, which lost 4 bases and 1 base, there was a span of 11 bases. The V gene's germline CDR1 is SGDLS and CDR2 YYNGEE. CDR3 size: 14 residues. The CDR3 sequence is CASSPRTANTEAFF. The DNA of the CDR3 is TGTGCCAGCAGCCCCCGGACAGCGAACACTGAAGCTTTCTTT.

J is TRBJ2-7 and V is TRBV6-4; the D is unclear. Germline CDR1 reads MRHNA; CDR2 reads SNTAGT. Trimming stripped 6 bases from V and 4 bases from J, with 13 bases between. The CDR3 is 13 amino acids. The CDR3 DNA reads TGTGCCAGCAGCCCCCCCCAGGAGTACGAGCAGTACTTC. It codes for CASSPPQEYEQYF.

This clone was observed once. The chain carries TRBV7-9 and TRBJ2-7; 8 bases align to TRBD2. V dropped 1 base and J dropped 3; count of bases not matched to a gene: 5. The CDR3 consists of 15 residues. Germline values: CDR1 SEHNR, CDR2 FQNEAQ (reference sequence). CDR3 sequence: CASSLVGLAGYEQYF. CDR3 nucleotides: TGTGCCAGCAGCTTAGTTGGGCTAGCGGGCTACGAGCAGTACTTC.

This rearrangement joins TRBV4-3 to TRBJ2-7; D unresolved. The V gene's germline CDR1 is LGHNA and CDR2 YSLEER. CDR3 length equals 14 residues. V was clipped by 2 bases and J by 0 bases, with 8 bases between them. The CDR3 coding sequence is TGCGCCAGCAGCCAATCCCGGCGCTCCTACGAGCAGTACTTC. Translation gives CASSQSRRSYEQYF.

This chain links TRBV5-6 with TRBJ2-4; 10 bases map to TRBD2. J was trimmed by 1 base and V by 4 bases; bases with no gene match: 5. This CDR3 spans 16 amino acids. Germline CDR1 SGHDT, CDR2 YYEEEE. The CDR3 sequence: CASSPSGRGAKNIQYF. The DNA for the CDR3 is TGTGCCAGCAGCCCTAGCGGGAGAGGGGCCAAAAACATTCAGTACTTC.

The rearrangement joins TRBV28 to TRBJ1-2; 9 bases map to TRBD1. Per germline, CDR1 MDHEN and CDR2 SYDVKM. J gave up 7 bases and V 5 bases, and 11 bases lay outside the gene matches. The CDR3 covers 15 residues. The CDR3 DNA is TGTGCCAGCAGTCGAACCGGGACAGGGTACTCTGGCTACACCTTC. Its protein is CASSRTGTGYSGYTF.

The chain links TRBV28 to TRBJ1-1; D gene ambiguous. Germline V gives CDR1 MDHEN, CDR2 SYDVKM. V lost 4 bases and J 0 bases, leaving 9 bases between the germline ends. CDR3 length: 14 amino acids. The CDR3, as DNA: TGTGCCAGCAGTTCTCCCGGGTTGAACACTGAAGCTTTCTTT. Its protein product is CASSSPGLNTEAFF.

This chain links TRBV6-4 with TRBJ2-3; D is possibly TRBD1 (5 bases). Trimming removed 6 bases at V and 0 bases at J, with 19 bases between. CDR1 and CDR2 (germline): MRHNA, SNTAGT. This CDR3 contains 17 residues. CDR3 nucleotide sequence: TGTGCCAGCAGCCCTCCCCCCCGGACACCTAGCACAGATACGCAGTATTTT. This gives the protein CASSPPPRTPSTDTQYF.

This clone was seen once. The CDR3, as DNA: TGCGCCAGCAGCCAACAGGGGGCAGGCAATCAGCCCCAGCATTTT. This sequence encodes CASSQQGAGNQPQHF. V and J are TRBV4-1 and TRBJ1-5, with 8 bases fitting TRBD1. CDR1 and CDR2 (germline): MGHRA, YSYEKL. There are 15 residues in the CDR3. After removal of 2 bases from V and 2 bases from J, the junction contained 2 bases not matched to a gene.

J is TRBJ1-2 and V is TRBV15, with D possibly TRBD1 on 6 matching bases. Germline V gene data show CDR1 as LNHNV and CDR2 as YYDKDF (reference sequence). The CDR3 has 13 amino acids. The germline V and J ends were trimmed by 0 bases and 9 bases, with 11 bases remaining between them. CDR3 bases: TGTGCCACCAGCAGAGATCGACAGGACCGCTACACCTTC. It codes for CATSRDRQDRYTF.

The V and J genes are TRBV27 and TRBJ2-3, with 8 positions matching TRBD1. Germline V gives CDR1 MNHEY, CDR2 SMNVEV (reference sequence). This CDR3 comprises 14 residues. Losses at the gene ends were 3 bases for V and 3 bases for J; bases not matched to a gene: 2. The DNA for the CDR3 is TGTGCCAGCAGTTTGGGACAGGTAACAGATACGCAGTATTTT. Its protein is CASSLGQVTDTQYF.

This chain joins TRBV2 and TRBJ1-2, with D tentatively TRBD1 (6 bases). The CDR3 runs to 15 residues. V shed 4 bases and J shed 8 bases, with 20 bases lying between them. The germline V gene encodes CDR1 SNHLY and CDR2 FYNNEI. CDR3 sequence: CASSVGGLVANGYTF. In DNA form, the CDR3 reads TGTGCCAGCAGTGTAGGGGGGCTGGTAGCTAACGGCTACACCTTC.

The count of this clone is one. The rearrangement uses TRBV2 and TRBJ2-7; D uncertain. Germline assignment: CDR1 SNHLY and CDR2 FYNNEI. The CDR3 runs to 14 residues. The V and J ends lost 3 bases and 5 bases respectively, with 14 bases between them. CDR3 nucleotides: TGTGCCAGCAGTGACAGGTTTTTGGAAAACGAGCAGTACTTC. Amino acids: CASSDRFLENEQYF. The full variable domain, in which reference TRBV2 and TRBJ2-7 provide the parts outside the CDR3, is EPEVTQTPSHQVTQMGQEVILRCVPISNHLYFYWYRQILGQKVEFLVSFYNNEISEKSEIFDDQFSVERPDGSNFTLKIRSTKLEDSAMYFCASSDRFLENEQYFGPGTRLTVT.

With respect to this clone: A junction end diverges from the germline sequence, so it may reflect a read error. This chain links TRBV7-7 with TRBJ2-5, with D perhaps TRBD1 or TRBD2 (5 bases each). The CDR3 length is 13 residues. In germline, CDR1 is SSHAT, CDR2 FNYEAQ (reference sequence). The CDR3 DNA reads TGTGCTAGCACCACCGGGACCGCGACGACCCAGTACTTC. This encodes CASTTGTATTQYF.

This clone was observed a single time. Here the CDR3 DNA reads TGCGCCAGCAGCTTGTCGGGGGCGCGGGAGACCCAGTACTTC. This sequence encodes CASSLSGARETQYF. The genes are TRBV5-1 and TRBJ2-5; D tentatively reads TRBD1 or TRBD2 (6 bases each). V lost 1 base and J lost 5, with 12 bases in between. Germline CDR1 is SGHRS and CDR2 is YFSETQ. CDR3 length: 14 amino acids.

The sample holds one count of this clone. The chain combines TRBV11-2 with TRBJ2-5; TRBD2 is a possible D gene (7 bases). The CDR3 spans 16 residues. V shed 5 bases and J shed 4 bases, with 20 bases lying between them. Germline lookup yields CDR1 SGHAT and CDR2 FQNNGV. Here the CDR3 reads CASSPRGLATPETQYF. In DNA, the CDR3 is TGTGCCAGCAGCCCGCGGGGGCTAGCTACTCCAGAGACCCAGTACTTC.

CDR3: CASTPGLSYNEQFF. Written as DNA, the CDR3 is TGTGCCAGCACCCCGGGACTATCCTACAATGAGCAGTTCTTC. V gene TRBV25-1 combines with J gene TRBJ2-1, with 7 bases identical to TRBD2. The CDR3 covers 14 residues. The junction had 4 bases not matched to a gene; V was cut back by 7 bases and J by 1 base. Germline values: CDR1 MGHDK, CDR2 SYGVNS. The full variable domain, with the rest looked up from reference TRBV25-1 and TRBJ2-1, is EADIYQTPRYLVIGTGKKITLECSQTMGHDKMYWYQQDPGMELHLIHYSYGVNSTEKGDLSSESTVSRIRTEHFPLTLESARPSHTSQYLCASTPGLSYNEQFFGPGTRLTVL.

This clone was seen only once. V usage is TRBV5-4 and J usage is TRBJ2-7; 9 bases are shared with TRBD1. Germline lookup yields CDR1 SGHNT and CDR2 YYREEE (reference sequence). The CDR3 contains 17 residues. V lost 0 bases and J lost 5; bases outside the gene matches: 12. CDR3: CASSLGFGGQGRDEQYF. The CDR3 bases are TGTGCCAGCAGCTTGGGCTTTGGGGGACAGGGACGTGACGAGCAGTACTTC.

The V gene is TRBV11-3, the J gene TRBJ2-1, with 9 bases lining up with TRBD2. V was clipped by 5 bases and J by 8 bases; unmatched bases: 10. This CDR3 is 15 amino acids long. Germline-derived CDR1 and CDR2 are SGHNT and YENEEA. The CDR3 nucleotides read TGTGCCAGCAGCGTCAGCGGGAGGCTTTTGGATGAGCAGTTCTTC. Translation: CASSVSGRLLDEQFF.

The chain uses TRBV29-1 and TRBJ2-1; 7 bases line up with TRBD2. The J segment lost 2 bases and the V segment lost 4 bases, leaving 2 bases of the junction unmatched. Germline assignment: CDR1 SQVTM and CDR2 ANQGSEA. The CDR3 loop spans 13 amino acids. For the CDR3, the DNA is TGCAGCGTTGGGGAGGGGCCCTACAATGAGCAGTTCTTC. This translates into CSVGEGPYNEQFF.

V usage is TRBV5-4 and J usage is TRBJ2-7, with D uncertain. The CDR3 is 15 residues long. The germline CDR1 and CDR2 sequences are SGHNT and YYREEE (reference sequence). Trimming shortened V by 0 bases and J by 3 bases, and 13 bases separated the two germline ends. In nucleotides, the CDR3 is TGTGCCAGCAGCTTGGAGCAGGCTCGTGACTACGAGCAGTACTTC. Protein sequence: CASSLEQARDYEQYF.

A single count supports this clone. The CDR3 is CASSLHETLGYEQYF. CDR3 coding DNA: TGTGCCAGCAGCCTGCATGAGACCCTTGGCTACGAGCAGTACTTC. This sequence joins TRBV5-5 and TRBJ2-7; D unclear. V dropped 4 bases and J dropped 3 bases, with 17 bases sitting between them. The CDR3 has 15 residues. Per the germline V gene, CDR1 is SGHKS and CDR2 is YYEKEE (reference sequence).

The chain is built from TRBV11-2 and TRBJ2-7; D gene uncertain. V was pared by 2 bases and J by 7 bases, with 6 bases between. Germline V gene sequence: CDR1 SGHAT, CDR2 FQNNGV. This CDR3 comprises 11 residues. The CDR3 region is CASSLWGEQYF. Written as DNA, the CDR3 is TGTGCCAGCAGCTTATGGGGTGAGCAGTACTTC.

This chain links TRBV6-4 with TRBJ2-1, with 10 bases aligning to TRBD1. CDR1 and CDR2 from the germline V gene are MRHNA and SNTAGT. V trimming: 6 bases; J trimming: 8 bases; junction bases outside the gene matches: 10. The CDR3 runs to 15 residues. Written as DNA, the CDR3 is TGTGCCAGCAGATTAACTGGGACAGGGGATGATGAGCAGTTCTTC. Translating it yields CASRLTGTGDDEQFF.

J is TRBJ2-1 and V is TRBV18; 7 bases match TRBD2. V shed 3 bases, J shed 0 bases, and the junction held 8 bases outside the gene matches. The CDR3 contains 17 residues. The germline V gene has CDR1 KGHSH and CDR2 LQKENI. The CDR3 region has the DNA TGTGCCAGCTCACCTCCATCTGGCGGGAGCTCCTACAATGAGCAGTTCTTC. Its translation: CASSPPSGGSSYNEQFF.

The CDR3 sequence: CASSIGLAGAFNEQFF. The CDR3 DNA reads TGTGCCAGTAGTATAGGACTAGCGGGGGCTTTCAATGAGCAGTTCTTC. This chain joins TRBV19 and TRBJ2-1, with 12 positions matching TRBD2. The CDR3 is made up of 16 amino acids. The junction had 4 bases not matched to a gene; V was cut back by 1 base and J by 6 bases. CDR1 and CDR2 (germline): LNHDA, SQIVND (reference sequence). Using reference TRBV19 and TRBJ2-1 for the parts outside the CDR3, the full variable domain is DGGITQSPKYLFRKEGQNVTLSCEQNLNHDAMYWYRQDPGQGLRLIYYSQIVNDFQKGDIAEGYSVSREKKESFPLTVTSAQKNPTAFYLCASSIGLAGAFNEQFFGPGTRLTVL.

The chain carries TRBV13 and TRBJ2-1, with 10 bases fitting TRBD1. The V and J ends lost 5 bases and 3 bases, in that order; junction bases with no gene match: 4. The CDR3 sequence is 15 residues long. Germline CDR1 PRHDT, CDR2 FYEKMQ (reference sequence). In DNA, the CDR3 is TGTGCCAGCAGCACCTGGACAGGGGGCTACAATGAGCAGTTCTTC. Translating it yields CASSTWTGGYNEQFF.